These 3 T cell receptor beta chains were all obtained from the same sample, sequenced in a study of blood T cell repertoires in COVID-19. The repertoire was sequenced with immunoSEQ multiplex PCR; TCRdb's copy has only in-frame clones and lacks some. The data hold 250,000 to 300,000 clones, with just over 90% observed a single time. Input material: peripheral blood. Receptor source: a woman aged 30 to 39 with COVID-19, enrolled during active disease.

J is TRBJ1-2 and V is TRBV27; D is ambiguous. The V gene's germline CDR1 is MNHEY and CDR2 SMNVEV (reference sequence). The CDR3 extends over 13 amino acids. Trimming removed 5 bases at V and 1 base at J, with 8 bases between. The CDR3 spells CASSPHINYGYTF. Here the CDR3 DNA reads TGTGCCAGCAGTCCCCACATTAACTATGGCTACACCTTC.

The J gene is TRBJ1-2, the V gene TRBV19, with 10 nucleotides matching TRBD1. Losses at the gene ends were 9 bases for V and 6 bases for J; bases not matched to a gene: 13. The CDR3 is made up of 15 amino acids. The germline V gene has CDR1 LNHDA and CDR2 SQIVND (reference sequence). The CDR3 here is CASSTGGTPRDGYTF. The CDR3 nucleotides read TGTGCCAGCTCGACAGGGGGCACCCCTCGTGATGGCTACACCTTC.

V is TRBV14 and J is TRBJ2-7, with 9 positions matching TRBD2. Germline loops: CDR1 SGHDN, CDR2 FVKESK. The CDR3 has 16 residues. V lost 0 bases and J lost 3; bases outside the gene matches: 6. DNA of the CDR3: TGTGCCAGCAGCCAAGATCTGGGACTAGCTTACTACGAGCAGTACTTC. Its protein is CASSQDLGLAYYEQYF.